A single sample is the source of the 32 T cell receptor beta chains below, sequenced in a study of T cell repertoires in cytomegalovirus infection. TCRdb analysed the reads with MiXCR anew, one entry per CDR3 protein. The table shows 200,000 to 250,000 distinct CDR3 sequences, with roughly 22% occurring only once. The sequenced material came from CD8+ T cells from PBMCs. These receptors originate from a human donor in good health (CMV status not recorded). Some clones in this sample may be carry-over from other donors' samples.

This rearrangement joins TRBV7-9 to TRBJ2-5, with 8 bases lining up with TRBD1. Unmatched junction bases numbered 12, after V lost 4 bases and J lost 5 bases. The CDR3 spans 16 residues. Looked up from germline, CDR1 is SEHNR and CDR2 is FQNEAQ (reference sequence). The CDR3 nucleotides read TGTGCCAGCAGCTCGCCGGGACAGGTGTTCGAGGAGACCCAGTACTTC. Translating it yields CASSSPGQVFEETQYF.

The sample holds many counts of this clonotype. This chain joins TRBV20-1 and TRBJ2-1; D may be TRBD2 (6 bases). This CDR3 spans 13 amino acids. V was shortened by 0 bases and J by 10 bases, with 13 bases between the two germline ends. Germline V gene data show CDR1 as DFQATT and CDR2 as SNEGSKA (reference sequence). As DNA, the CDR3 is TGCAGTGCTAGAGATTGGAGGGGCAAAGAGCAGTTCTTC. Amino acid sequence: CSARDWRGKEQFF.

This clonotype was detected many times. The chain is built from TRBV28 and TRBJ2-7; D not resolved. Germline V gene sequence: CDR1 MDHEN, CDR2 SYDVKM. V was shortened by 2 bases and J by 0 bases, with 8 bases between the two germline ends. The CDR3 covers 14 residues. The CDR3 bases are TGTGCCAGCAGTTTAGGGCGGAACTCCTACGAGCAGTACTTC. It encodes CASSLGRNSYEQYF.

The gene calls are TRBV11-2 and TRBJ2-2; possibly TRBD2 for D (6 bases). The CDR3 covers 16 residues. V lost 1 base, J lost 4 bases, and 13 bases lay in between. Germline assignment: CDR1 SGHAT and CDR2 FQNNGV. The CDR3, as DNA: TGTGCCAGCAGCTTAGTGAGGGTCGGGGGCACCGGGGAGCTGTTTTTT. This codes for CASSLVRVGGTGELFF.

This clonotype was found many times. The chain uses TRBV12-3 or TRBV12-4 and TRBJ2-2; D unclear. Trimming took off 2 bases at V and 7 bases at J, with 5 bases between the two ends. The CDR3 is 12 amino acids. CDR3 amino acids: CASSLSGGELFF. CDR3 nucleotide sequence: TGTGCCAGCAGTTTAAGTGGCGGGGAGCTGTTTTTT.

This clonotype showed up many times. The chain is built from TRBV7-9 and TRBJ2-4, with D perhaps being TRBD1 or TRBD2 (6 bases each). The CDR3 loop spans 16 amino acids. Between the trimmed V and J ends, which lost 1 base and 10 bases, there was a span of 20 bases. Germline V gives CDR1 SEHNR, CDR2 FQNEAQ (reference sequence). CDR3: CASSLGTGALGLIQYF. The CDR3, as DNA: TGTGCCAGCAGCTTAGGCACGGGGGCCCTGGGTTTGATTCAGTACTTC. The complete variable domain, with remaining parts taken from reference TRBV7-9 and TRBJ2-4, reads DTGVSQNPRHKITKRGQNVTFRCDPISEHNRLYWYRQTLGQGPEFLTYFQNEAQLEKSRLLSDRFSAERPKGSFSTLEIQRTEQGDSAMYLCASSLGTGALGLIQYFGAGTRLSVL.

With respect to this clonotype: One junction end disagrees with the germline gene, perhaps due to a read error. The chain has TRBV4-1 and TRBJ1-1, with TRBD1 matching over 8 bases. Germline CDR1 and CDR2: MGHRA and YSYEKL. The CDR3 is 15 amino acids. The CDR3 loop reads CASSLTQGVHTEAFF. CDR3 sequence (DNA): TGTGCCAGCAGCCTAACACAGGGGGTACACACTGAAGCTTTCTTT.

J is TRBJ1-2 and V is TRBV19; TRBD1 matches at 10 bases. The CDR3 runs to 13 residues. The germline CDR1 and CDR2 sequences are LNHDA and SQIVND (reference sequence). J lost 8 bases, V lost 3 bases, and 3 bases had no gene match. CDR3 loop: CASSMGQGIGYTF. The DNA of the CDR3 is TGTGCCAGTAGTATGGGACAGGGGATAGGCTACACCTTC.

This clonotype was seen a few times. The chain uses TRBV28 and TRBJ1-5; the D gene is possibly TRBD1 (6 bases). The V and J ends lost 6 bases and 6 bases respectively, with 12 bases between them. Per the germline V gene, CDR1 is MDHEN and CDR2 is SYDVKM. The CDR3 is made up of 13 amino acids. DNA for the CDR3: TGTGCCAGCAGAACGAGGGGGTCTCAGCCCCAGCATTTT. Translated: CASRTRGSQPQHF.

This clonotype was counted only a few times. The chain couples TRBV27 to TRBJ1-1; 8 nucleotides align to TRBD1. The CDR3 is made up of 14 amino acids. V gave up 5 bases and J gave up 4 bases; unmatched junction bases: 6. Germline-derived CDR1 and CDR2 are MNHEY and SMNVEV (reference sequence). CDR3 region: CASSPRQGITEAFF. CDR3 bases: TGTGCCAGCAGTCCCCGACAGGGGATCACTGAAGCTTTCTTT.

This clonotype was counted ten times or more. This chain joins TRBV4-2 and TRBJ2-1; no clear D. Germline CDR1 is LGHNA and CDR2 is YNFKEQ. The V gene lost 0 bases and the J gene lost 4 bases, with 25 bases spanning the gap. This CDR3 spans 20 amino acids. CDR3 sequence reads: CASSQDLWVARDPIYNEQFF. The CDR3 DNA sequence: TGTGCCAGCAGCCAAGATCTTTGGGTAGCTAGGGATCCTATTTACAATGAGCAGTTCTTC.

The sample holds a few counts of this clonotype. The chain's CDR3 is CASSPPTDTQYF. The CDR3 DNA sequence: TGTGCCAGTAGTCCGCCCACAGATACGCAGTATTTT. The chain is built from TRBV19 and TRBJ2-3; D gene uncertain. This CDR3 has 12 residues. Germline V gene sequence: CDR1 LNHDA, CDR2 SQIVND (reference sequence). The V and J ends lost 5 bases and 2 bases respectively, with 5 bases between them. The entire variable domain, with the rest obtained from reference TRBV19 and TRBJ2-3, is as follows: DGGITQSPKYLFRKEGQNVTLSCEQNLNHDAMYWYRQDPGQGLRLIYYSQIVNDFQKGDIAEGYSVSREKKESFPLTVTSAQKNPTAFYLCASSPPTDTQYFGPGTRLTVL.

Ten or more counts support this clonotype. The V gene is TRBV5-4, the J gene TRBJ2-1, with 7 bases that match TRBD2. V lost 2 bases and J lost 8; bases outside the gene matches: 10. From germline, CDR1 is SGHNT and CDR2 YYREEE (reference sequence). The CDR3 length is 15 residues. The CDR3 region is CASSFGTTTLDEQFF. In DNA, the CDR3 is TGTGCCAGCAGCTTCGGGACTACCACCCTAGATGAGCAGTTCTTC.

The chain employs TRBV14 and TRBJ2-7, with 7 bases fitting TRBD2. The CDR3 extends over 15 amino acids. Germline lookup yields CDR1 SGHDN and CDR2 FVKESK. Trimming at V came to 1 base and at J to 3 bases, leaving 6 bases not matched to a gene. The CDR3: CASSQVGGDGYEQYF. The CDR3 DNA is TGTGCCAGCAGCCAAGTGGGGGGGGACGGCTACGAGCAGTACTTC.

This clonotype has just a few counts. The V gene is TRBV7-2, the J gene TRBJ1-2, with 7 bases identical to TRBD1. The CDR3 totals 15 residues. With V trimmed by 6 bases and J by 4 bases, 11 bases remained unmatched. The germline gives CDR1 SGHTA, CDR2 FQGNSA. CDR3 region: CASSSSEGAGYGYTF. CDR3 nucleotides: TGTGCCAGCAGTTCGAGTGAGGGGGCCGGCTATGGCTACACCTTC.

The CDR3 region is CSAGDLTGPYGYTF. The CDR3 DNA follows: TGCAGTGCTGGGGACCTTACAGGCCCCTATGGCTACACCTTC. The V gene is TRBV20-1, the J gene TRBJ1-2, with a possible D match to TRBD1 (5 bases). The length of the CDR3 is 14 residues. Germline CDR1 DFQATT, CDR2 SNEGSKA (reference sequence). V was cut by 5 bases and J by 4 bases, with 17 bases left in between.

J is TRBJ2-7 and V is TRBV6-6, with D unresolved. From germline, CDR1 is MNHNY and CDR2 SVGAGI (reference sequence). V was cut by 6 bases and J by 2 bases, with 14 bases left in between. CDR3 length: 14 amino acids. The CDR3 DNA is TGTGCCAGCAGCCCGGATGCAAGCCCCTACGAGCAGTACTTC. As protein: CASSPDASPYEQYF.

The table lists this clonotype with a few counts. The V gene is TRBV12-3 or TRBV12-4, the J gene TRBJ2-5; D is perhaps TRBD2 (5 bases). V shed 8 bases and J shed 4 bases, with 17 bases lying between them. CDR3 length: 14 residues. Here the CDR3 reads CASGLTSPRETQYF. Written as DNA, the CDR3 is TGTGCCAGCGGCCTTACTAGTCCAAGAGAGACCCAGTACTTC.

The chain uses TRBV12-3 or TRBV12-4 and TRBJ2-2, with a possible D match to TRBD2 (6 bases). The CDR3 extends over 14 amino acids. V lost 3 bases, J lost 4 bases, and 9 bases lay in between. The CDR3 DNA reads as TGTGCCAGCAGTTTTCAGGGAGGCACCGGGGAGCTGTTTTTT. This sequence encodes CASSFQGGTGELFF.

The rearrangement uses TRBV7-9 and TRBJ1-1, with a tentative D call TRBD1 (6 bases). The CDR3 sequence is 11 residues long. The V and J ends lost 5 bases and 8 bases respectively, with 9 bases between them. Germline V lookup: CDR1 SEHNR, CDR2 FQNEAQ (reference sequence). CDR3 residues: CASSRQDEAFF. CDR3 DNA sequence: TGTGCCAGCAGCCGACAGGACGAAGCTTTCTTT.

V and J are TRBV10-3 and TRBJ2-1; D is ambiguous. Germline CDR1 ENHRY, CDR2 SYGVKD. The germline V and J ends were trimmed by 3 bases and 5 bases, with 8 bases remaining between them. CDR3 length equals 13 residues. CDR3 bases: TGTGCCATCAGTGATTCGGAAAACAATGAGCAGTTCTTC. This encodes CAISDSENNEQFF.

This clonotype was recorded a few times. The junction and the germline gene differ at one end; a read error may be behind it. The gene calls are TRBV5-1 and TRBJ2-7; D is unclear. There are 11 residues in the CDR3. Per germline, CDR1 SGHRS and CDR2 YFSETQ. The CDR3 DNA is TGCGCCAGCATCCGCAAGGACCTCCTAAATTTC. Amino acids: CASIRKDLLNF.

The chain recombines TRBV20-1 with TRBJ2-7, with D possibly matching TRBD2 (6 bases). Germline loops: CDR1 DFQATT, CDR2 SNEGSKA (reference sequence). The V gene lost 4 bases and the J gene lost 4 bases, with 14 bases spanning the gap. The CDR3 has 13 amino acids. The CDR3 spells CSATDGTAYEQYF. CDR3 DNA sequence: TGCAGTGCTACAGACGGGACTGCGTACGAGCAGTACTTC.

The sample holds a few counts of this clonotype. V and J are TRBV14 and TRBJ2-7; a possible D gene is TRBD1 (5 bases). V was trimmed by 3 bases and J by 2 bases, leaving 11 bases between them. The CDR3 is 14 amino acids. Germline V gene sequence: CDR1 SGHDN, CDR2 FVKESK. Written as DNA, the CDR3 is TGTGCCAGCAGCCAGCAGGGCCATCCCTACGAGCAGTACTTC. It translates to CASSQQGHPYEQYF.

V gene TRBV6-2 or TRBV6-3 combines with J gene TRBJ2-2, with D uncertain. Germline CDR1 and CDR2: MNHEY and SVGEGT. This CDR3 spans 13 amino acids. V dropped 0 bases and J dropped 7 bases, with 6 bases sitting between them. In DNA form, the CDR3 reads TGTGCCAGCAGTTACTCGAAGGGCGGGGAGCTGTTTTTT. This gives the protein CASSYSKGGELFF.

This clonotype has just a few counts. The J gene is TRBJ2-3, the V gene TRBV4-1; TRBD1 agrees at 7 bases. Germline lookup yields CDR1 MGHRA and CDR2 YSYEKL. The CDR3 runs to 15 residues. The V and J ends lost 2 bases and 2 bases, in that order; junction bases with no gene match: 4. The CDR3 loop reads CASSQRTGPTDTQYF. In nucleotides, the CDR3 is TGCGCCAGCAGCCAACGGACAGGACCCACAGATACGCAGTATTTT.

The chain carries TRBV6-6 and TRBJ1-4, with D hard to call. V shed 10 bases and J shed 4 bases, with 10 bases lying between them. Germline CDR1 reads MNHNY; CDR2 reads SVGAGI (reference sequence). This CDR3 region has 12 residues. The CDR3 sequence is CATNSYNEKLFF. The CDR3 DNA reads TGTGCCACCAATAGCTATAATGAAAAACTGTTTTTT.

The table lists this clonotype with a few counts. This sequence joins TRBV29-1 and TRBJ1-1; D not certain. This CDR3 has 11 amino acids. CDR1 and CDR2 from the germline V gene are SQVTM and ANQGSEA. Trimming pared 4 bases from V and 0 bases from J, leaving 3 bases between. The CDR3 region has the DNA TGCAGCGTTGTTCTGAACACTGAAGCTTTCTTT. It yields the protein CSVVLNTEAFF. Supplemented by reference TRBV29-1 and TRBJ1-1, the full variable domain reads SAVISQKPSRDICQRGTSLTIQCQVDSQVTMMFWYRQQPGQSLTLIATANQGSEATYESGFVIDKFPISRPNLTFSTLTVSNMSPEDSSIYLCSVVLNTEAFFGQGTRLTVV.

A few counts support this clonotype. Germline and junction disagree at one end, which may indicate a read error. The chain has TRBV5-6 and TRBJ1-5; no clear D gene. Germline CDR1 SGHDT, CDR2 YYEEEE. This CDR3 has 15 residues. CDR3 loop: CASSLWLFSDQPQHF. CDR3 bases: TGTGCCAGCAGCTTATGGCTGTTTAGCGATCAGCCCCAGCATTTT.

The chain couples TRBV7-2 to TRBJ2-2, with D possibly called TRBD1 or TRBD2 (5 bases each). V dropped 0 bases and J dropped 7 bases, with 15 bases sitting between them. Looked up from germline, CDR1 is SGHTA and CDR2 is FQGNSA. This CDR3 has 16 residues. The CDR3 nucleotides read TGTGCCAGCAGCTTAGCAAGATCCGGGGCCATCGGGGAGCTGTTTTTT. Its protein product is CASSLARSGAIGELFF.

V and J are TRBV7-9 and TRBJ2-3, with TRBD1 matching 9 bases. With V trimmed by 1 base and J by 3 bases, 5 bases remained unmatched. The CDR3 spans 16 residues. CDR1 is SEHNR and CDR2 is FQNEAQ in the germline V gene (reference sequence). CDR3 nucleotide sequence: TGTGCCAGCAGCTTAGGAGCGACAGGGGGAACAGATACGCAGTATTTT. This encodes CASSLGATGGTDTQYF.

This clonotype was seen only a few times. This rearrangement joins TRBV3-1 to TRBJ2-1; D is unclear. V was pared by 0 bases and J by 9 bases, with 12 bases between. Germline lookup yields CDR1 LGHDT and CDR2 YNNKEL (reference sequence). The CDR3 is made up of 14 amino acids. The CDR3 DNA follows: TGTGCCAGCAGCCAAGATCTTATGTTGAGTGAGCAGTTCTTC. It is translated as CASSQDLMLSEQFF.